These T cell receptor beta chains were read from a single sample in a study of cytomegalovirus exposure and HLA in healthy donors. Sequencing was performed with immunoSEQ multiplex PCR; in TCRdb, only in-frame clones are kept and a portion is missing. The sample carries 64,000 or so clones, about 70% recorded once. The sample was PBMCs. The receptors derive from a woman in her forties or fifties in good health and CMV-seropositive. Both conserved end residues are trimmed from each CDR3. The D gene is left open where the match is weak.

V gene	J gene	D gene	CDR3 protein
TRBV6-5	TRBJ2-3	-	ASRGEVSSGETQY
TRBV11-3	TRBJ2-2	-	ASSLAGAPGELF
TRBV27	TRBJ1-5	-	ASSLGRFNQPQH
TRBV5-1	TRBJ2-7	TRBD1	ASSLGDSFSYEQY
TRBV4-1	TRBJ2-1	-	ASSQDGATIGSYNEQF
TRBV5-1	TRBJ2-6	-	ASRGGLQGYRASGANVLT
TRBV7-2	TRBJ1-1	-	ASSRTKNTEAF
TRBV27	TRBJ2-1	TRBD2	ASSTPGLAFEQF
TRBV4-1	TRBJ1-3	TRBD1	ASSQGQGGENTIY
TRBV6-1	TRBJ2-1	TRBD2	ASRSSGRWDEQF
TRBV4-3	TRBJ1-1	TRBD1	ASSQGGQGNTEAF
TRBV4-1	TRBJ2-7	-	ASSQDPSGTYEQY
TRBV28	TRBJ1-3	-	ASSLSLSSGNTIY
TRBV6-1	TRBJ2-7	-	ASSDVPAYEQY
TRBV25-1	TRBJ1-1	-	ASIPPGTMNTEAF
TRBV2	TRBJ2-7	-	ASSVTFEQY
TRBV7-9	TRBJ1-1	-	ASTPQELNTEAF
TRBV7-2	TRBJ1-2	-	ASSLARRQTRGYT
TRBV7-2	TRBJ2-7	-	ASTQGPGFIYEQY
TRBV2	TRBJ2-1	-	ASMPSEYNEQF
TRBV11-2	TRBJ1-1	-	ASRGIRENTEAF
TRBV5-1	TRBJ1-2	-	ASSFGRGRDGYT
TRBV11-2	TRBJ2-5	-	ASSPFGSGDSWAQY
TRBV6-5	TRBJ2-7	-	ASSYSPLREQY
TRBV5-1	TRBJ2-7	-	ASSLGQESHEQY
TRBV9	TRBJ2-2	TRBD2	ASSLGLAGGSTGELF
TRBV7-9	TRBJ2-7	TRBD1	ASSWGQGAYEQY
TRBV29-1	TRBJ1-2	TRBD1	SVGQGAGGYT
TRBV5-6	TRBJ2-3	TRBD2	ASSSTGRGWWADTQY
TRBV7-9	TRBJ1-5	TRBD1	ASSRSGTGSNQPQH
TRBV7-2	TRBJ1-3	-	ASSSQAQVTSGNTIY
TRBV6-6	TRBJ2-7	-	ASSLQVSYEQY
TRBV18	TRBJ2-7	-	ASSLTSTNYEQY
TRBV6-4	TRBJ2-7	TRBD2	ASRPTSGESYEQY
TRBV4-3	TRBJ2-7	TRBD2	ASSQSRTSGNYEQY
TRBV7-8	TRBJ2-3	TRBD1	ASSSGQGLTLRTTDTQY
TRBV4-3	TRBJ2-1	TRBD1	ASSQGGGSYNEQF
TRBV18	TRBJ1-2	-	ASSPDRNYGYT
TRBV12-5	TRBJ1-1	TRBD1	ASGFTQGAITEAF
TRBV28	TRBJ2-7	-	ASPGPGDTLYEQY